Shown below are 10 T cell receptor beta chains from a single sample sequenced in a study of blood T cell repertoires in COVID-19. Generated by immunoSEQ multiplex PCR, the TCRdb table keeps only in-frame clones and is missing some. The table includes some 270,000 clones, roughly 84% detected once. The material sequenced was peripheral blood. These receptor sequences come from a middle-aged woman who had recovered from COVID-19.

This sequence joins TRBV4-1 and TRBJ2-2, with TRBD2 matching over 10 bases. CDR3 length: 17 amino acids. Trimming at V came to 1 base and at J to 7 bases, leaving 9 bases not matched to a gene. Germline V gives CDR1 MGHRA, CDR2 YSYEKL. The chain's CDR3 is CASSQGPSGGLGGELFF. CDR3 bases: TGCGCCAGCAGCCAAGGACCTAGCGGGGGTCTTGGCGGGGAGCTGTTTTTT.

There are a few counts of this clone. This sequence joins TRBV2 and TRBJ1-6, with 8 bases identical to TRBD1. V dropped 6 bases and J dropped 13; count of bases not matched to a gene: 11. Germline-derived CDR1 and CDR2 are SNHLY and FYNNEI. This CDR3 is built from 14 residues. CDR3 DNA: TGTGCCAGCAGACCCGGACAGGGAGCATCGCCCCTCCACTTT. As protein: CASRPGQGASPLHF.

This chain links TRBV14 with TRBJ2-5; 7 bases match TRBD2. CDR3 length equals 16 residues. The trim removed 5 bases at V and 5 bases at J, leaving 14 bases unmatched. CDR1 is SGHDN and CDR2 is FVKESK in the germline V gene. CDR3 sequence: CASSGGVVPTAETQYF. CDR3 in DNA: TGTGCCAGCAGCGGGGGGGTGGTACCGACCGCGGAGACCCAGTACTTC.

The chain links TRBV28 to TRBJ1-6; D might be TRBD1 (5 bases). Germline values: CDR1 MDHEN, CDR2 SYDVKM. V was pared by 3 bases and J by 9 bases, with 18 bases between. This CDR3 spans 16 amino acids. The CDR3 here is CASSLGGLGMVSPLHF. The CDR3 DNA reads TGTGCCAGCAGTTTGGGGGGTCTAGGAATGGTTTCACCCCTCCACTTT.

The rearrangement links TRBV29-1 to TRBJ2-5; 8 bases are shared with TRBD2. The CDR3 is made up of 13 amino acids. The V and J ends lost 4 bases and 2 bases, in that order; junction bases with no gene match: 3. In germline, CDR1 is SQVTM, CDR2 ANQGSEA. DNA of the CDR3: TGCAGCGTTGGGGCTAGCGGGCAAGAGACCCAGTACTTC. Its protein is CSVGASGQETQYF.

J is TRBJ1-4 and V is TRBV30; possible D gene TRBD1, 6 bases. Germline values: CDR1 GTSNPN, CDR2 SVGIG (reference sequence). CDR3 length: 13 residues. Deletions cut 2 bases from V and 6 bases from J, with 10 bases between. CDR3 nucleotides: TGTGCCTGGAGTAGGCAGGGGCATGAAAAACTGTTTTTT. This codes for CAWSRQGHEKLFF.

The chain combines TRBV4-1 with TRBJ1-5; the match to TRBD1 covers 8 bases. The CDR3 is made up of 16 amino acids. Unmatched junction bases numbered 8, after V lost 4 bases and J lost 3 bases. CDR1 MGHRA and CDR2 YSYEKL come from the germline V gene. In DNA form, the CDR3 reads TGCGCCAGCAGCCGCGTTTGGACAGGGTACAATCAGCCCCAGCATTTT. Amino acids: CASSRVWTGYNQPQHF.

With respect to this clone: This same CDR3 is encoded by further DNA sequences in the sample. DNA of the CDR3: TGTGCCAGCAGCGTCGGACAGGGACGGGAAAAACTGTTTTTT. This gives the protein CASSVGQGREKLFF. The chain combines TRBV9 with TRBJ1-4; 8 nucleotides match TRBD1. The CDR3 runs to 14 residues. With 2 bases clipped from V and 8 bases from J, the junction kept 5 bases outside the gene matches. Germline CDR1 is SGDLS and CDR2 is YYNGEE.

V is TRBV2 and J is TRBJ2-2, with D perhaps TRBD1 (5 bases). Germline CDR1 SNHLY, CDR2 FYNNEI. The CDR3 length is 14 residues. The V and J ends lost 2 bases and 5 bases respectively, with 9 bases between them. The CDR3 DNA follows: TGTGCCAGCAGTGAACTGGGGCGGACCGGGGAGCTGTTTTTT. This encodes CASSELGRTGELFF.

The chain has TRBV28 and TRBJ2-7, with a possible D match to TRBD1 (6 bases). V was clipped by 8 bases and J by 6 bases, with 17 bases between them. The germline CDR1 and CDR2 sequences are MDHEN and SYDVKM. CDR3 size: 13 residues. CDR3 loop: CASGSGAVREQYF. CDR3 nucleotides: TGTGCCAGCGGTTCAGGGGCAGTTCGCGAGCAGTACTTC.